This entry is about one T cell receptor beta chain. Its target is unknown. The CDR3 totals 15 residues. J gave up 4 bases and V 3 bases, and 9 bases lay outside the gene matches. From germline, CDR1 is MNHEY and CDR2 SMNVEV (reference sequence). Profiling relied on immunoSEQ multiplex PCR, and the TCRdb table lists in-frame clones only, not all of them. The sample contains fewer than 45,000 clones, approximately 92% of which appear only once. The data are from a study of ipilimumab plus nivolumab after autologous stem cell transplantation. Study conclusions and caveats: Authors suggest TCR repertoire, Treg phenotype and gut microbiota support further study.

The TCR was taken from a male donor with multiple myeloma. The genes are TRBV27 and TRBJ2-7, with 7 bases aligning to TRBD1. The sequences come from PBMCs, collected in a trial of ipilimumab plus nivolumab as post-transplant consolidation. The CDR3 sequence: CASSFEGALQYEQYF. CDR3 coding DNA: TGTGCCAGCAGTTTCGAGGGGGCGCTTCAATACGAGCAGTACTTC.